The 12 T cell receptor beta chains below were found in one sample sequenced in a study of vaccination effects on CD4 cells after COVID-19. Profiling relied on immunoSEQ multiplex PCR, and the TCRdb table lists in-frame clones only, not all of them. This table has some 74,000 clones, 81% appearing once. Their recognized antigens are unknown. Viral peptide pool expansion of antigen-specific CD4+ T cells preceded sequencing in the ViraFEST assay. After less than twelve days in culture, the CD4+ T cells were isolated. Participants each got two BNT162b2 or mRNA-1273 vaccine doses. Sample: CD4+ T cells from PBMCs cultured with HCoV-229E spike peptides, taken after COVID-19 vaccination. These receptors originate from a human donor who received a COVID-19 vaccine.

This clone was seen a single time. The rearrangement links TRBV9 to TRBJ2-1; D unresolved. This CDR3 is 15 amino acids long. V lost 0 bases to trimming and J lost 2 bases, with 9 bases between them. CDR1 and CDR2 from the germline V gene are SGDLS and YYNGEE. This chain's CDR3 is CASSVEPQTYNEQFF. The CDR3 nucleotides read TGTGCCAGCAGCGTAGAACCACAAACCTACAATGAGCAGTTCTTC.

This chain joins TRBV24-1 and TRBJ2-3; 7 bases are shared with TRBD1. There are 14 residues in the CDR3. Germline V gives CDR1 KGHDR, CDR2 SFDVKD. The V segment lost 4 bases and the J segment 4 bases; nucleotides outside the gene matches: 4. The CDR3 protein is CATSDLGQADTQYF. The CDR3 DNA reads as TGTGCCACCAGTGACCTCGGACAGGCAGATACGCAGTATTTT.

The V call is TRBV19, the J call TRBJ1-6, with a weak D call TRBD1 (6 bases). The germline gives CDR1 LNHDA, CDR2 SQIVND (reference sequence). The CDR3 extends over 13 amino acids. The V gene lost 6 bases and the J gene lost 8 bases, with 11 bases spanning the gap. CDR3 sequence: CASRRDKDSPLHF. Written as DNA, the CDR3 is TGTGCCAGTAGGCGGGACAAAGATTCACCCCTCCACTTT.

The chain joins TRBV24-1 to TRBJ2-2; 9 nucleotides agree with TRBD1. The CDR3 runs to 15 residues. Germline V gene sequence: CDR1 KGHDR, CDR2 SFDVKD. The J segment lost 3 bases and the V segment lost 10 bases, leaving 8 bases of the junction unmatched. CDR3 DNA: TGTGCCACACACCCGGGACAGGGATACACCGGGGAGCTGTTTTTT. This codes for CATHPGQGYTGELFF.

CDR3 residues: CASSYGLWNEKLFF. The CDR3 region has the DNA TGTGCCAGCAGCTACGGGCTTTGGAATGAAAAACTGTTTTTT. This sequence joins TRBV7-2 and TRBJ1-4, with D hard to call. The CDR3 has 14 residues. V was shortened by 4 bases and J by 5 bases, with 11 bases between the two germline ends. The germline V gene has CDR1 SGHTA and CDR2 FQGNSA.

The V and J genes are TRBV5-1 and TRBJ1-1, with 7 bases that match TRBD1. The V gene's germline CDR1 is SGHRS and CDR2 YFSETQ. The CDR3 consists of 15 residues. With 3 bases clipped from V and 4 bases from J, the junction kept 9 bases outside the gene matches. CDR3 residues: CASSSRGGGGTEAFF. The CDR3 DNA follows: TGCGCCAGCAGCTCCAGGGGGGGTGGCGGCACTGAAGCTTTCTTT.

The rearrangement uses TRBV14 and TRBJ2-5; D gene unclear. CDR1 is SGHDN, CDR2 FVKESK, per germline. The CDR3 loop spans 13 amino acids. Deletions cut 5 bases from V and 6 bases from J, with 13 bases between. CDR3 sequence (DNA): TGTGCCAGCAGCATCCTACTGTTCCAGACCCAGTACTTC. Protein: CASSILLFQTQYF.

This chain uses TRBV5-1 with TRBJ2-2; 8 bases align to TRBD2. This CDR3 is 16 amino acids long. V shed 2 bases and J 2 bases; nucleotides not matched to a gene: 5. Looked up from germline, CDR1 is SGHRS and CDR2 is YFSETQ. Here the CDR3 DNA reads TGCGCCAGCAGCTTCTCAGCGGGGGTCAACACCGGGGAGCTGTTTTTT. This gives the protein CASSFSAGVNTGELFF.

The chain combines TRBV6-2 or TRBV6-3 with TRBJ1-1, with D maybe TRBD1 (6 bases). Germline-derived CDR1 and CDR2 are MNHEY and SVGEGT. This CDR3 comprises 15 residues. Trimming took 5 bases from V and 1 from J, leaving 14 bases between them. CDR3 amino acids: CASSRPGAGNTEAFF. The CDR3 DNA follows: TGTGCCAGCAGTAGACCGGGGGCCGGGAACACTGAAGCTTTCTTT.

In nucleotides, the CDR3 is TGTGCCAGCATCGTTGGAAACACCATATATTTT. The encoded protein is CASIVGNTIYF. This chain links TRBV12-3 or TRBV12-4 with TRBJ1-3; no definite D call. V was trimmed by 7 bases and J by 3 bases, leaving 4 bases between them. This CDR3 spans 11 amino acids.

The chain carries TRBV7-8 and TRBJ2-3; 11 bases agree with TRBD2. This CDR3 spans 17 amino acids. V lost 1 base to trimming and J lost 2 bases; unmatched junction nucleotides: 5. Germline V gene lookup returns CDR1 SGHVS and CDR2 FQNEAQ. The CDR3 is CASSLVGTSGPTDTQYF. The CDR3 coding sequence is TGTGCCAGCAGCTTAGTAGGGACTAGCGGTCCCACAGATACGCAGTATTTT.

This chain links TRBV10-3 with TRBJ1-5; D not resolved. This CDR3 has 12 residues. Trimming cost V 10 bases and J 0 bases, with 7 bases left between them. CDR1 is ENHRY and CDR2 is SYGVKD in the germline V gene. CDR3 region: CANPNSNQPQHF. CDR3 in DNA: TGTGCCAACCCTAATAGCAATCAGCCCCAGCATTTT.